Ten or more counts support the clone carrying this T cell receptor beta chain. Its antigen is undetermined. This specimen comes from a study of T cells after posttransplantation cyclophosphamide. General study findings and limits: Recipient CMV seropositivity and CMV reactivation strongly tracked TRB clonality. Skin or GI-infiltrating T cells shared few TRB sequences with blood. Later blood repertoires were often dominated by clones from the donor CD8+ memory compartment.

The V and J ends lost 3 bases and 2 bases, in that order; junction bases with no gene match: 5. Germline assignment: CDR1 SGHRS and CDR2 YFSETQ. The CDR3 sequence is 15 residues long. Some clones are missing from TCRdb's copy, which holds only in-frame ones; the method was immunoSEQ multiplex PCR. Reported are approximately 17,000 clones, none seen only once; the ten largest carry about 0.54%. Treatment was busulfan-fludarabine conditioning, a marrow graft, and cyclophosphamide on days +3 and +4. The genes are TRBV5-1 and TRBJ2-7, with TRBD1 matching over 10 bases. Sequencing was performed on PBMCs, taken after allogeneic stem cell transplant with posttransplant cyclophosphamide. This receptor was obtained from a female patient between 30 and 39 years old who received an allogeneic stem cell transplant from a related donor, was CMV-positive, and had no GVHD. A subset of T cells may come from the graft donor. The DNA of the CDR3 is TGCGCCAGCAGCTACGGGACAGGGGTCGCCTACGAGCAGTACTTC. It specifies CASSYGTGVAYEQYF.